The 21 T cell receptor beta chains below were found in one sample sequenced in a study of control samples from healthy donors and cancer patients. Only in-frame clones appear in the TCRdb table, and some are missing; sequencing was by immunoSEQ multiplex PCR. The table shows 100,000 to 150,000 clones, with roughly 90% occurring only once. Sequencing used blood. The receptor source for this set is a man younger than 30 in good health.

This sequence joins TRBV20-1 and TRBJ1-5; weak D call: TRBD1 (6 bases). The germline V and J ends were trimmed by 3 bases and 5 bases, with 11 bases remaining between them. CDR1 and CDR2 from the germline V gene are DFQATT and SNEGSKA (reference sequence). The CDR3 length is 13 residues. CDR3 protein: CSASRGFDQPQHF. Written as DNA, the CDR3 is TGCAGTGCTAGTAGGGGGTTCGATCAGCCCCAGCATTTT.

The J gene is TRBJ2-5, the V gene TRBV27; D gene ambiguous. V shed 2 bases and J shed 5 bases, with 12 bases lying between them. This CDR3 comprises 14 residues. In germline, CDR1 is MNHEY, CDR2 SMNVEV (reference sequence). The CDR3 here is CASSLQSFGETQYF. CDR3 DNA: TGTGCCAGCAGTTTACAATCCTTCGGGGAGACCCAGTACTTC.

In this sample, this clone turned up once. The chain is built from TRBV6-4 and TRBJ1-3, with a tentative D call TRBD1 (5 bases). Germline V gives CDR1 MRHNA, CDR2 SNTAGT. CDR3 length equals 20 residues. Trimming shortened V by 6 bases and J by 0 bases, and 27 bases separated the two germline ends. For the CDR3, the DNA is TGTGCCAGCAGGACAACCCGTCGGGGCAGGGTGGACTTCTCTGGAAACACCATATATTTT. Its protein product is CASRTTRRGRVDFSGNTIYF.

This chain uses TRBV19 with TRBJ2-2; the D gene is possibly TRBD1 (6 bases). V gave up 3 bases and J gave up 8 bases, with 10 bases separating them. Germline loops: CDR1 LNHDA, CDR2 SQIVND (reference sequence). The CDR3 is 13 residues long. CDR3 coding DNA: TGTGCCAGTAGTATGGGGGCGTGGGGGGAGCTGTTTTTT. Translating it yields CASSMGAWGELFF.

This clone has just one count. The chain employs TRBV5-1 and TRBJ2-5; 9 bases fit TRBD2. CDR3 length: 15 residues. Germline CDR1 SGHRS, CDR2 YFSETQ. The J segment lost 2 bases and the V segment lost 3 bases, leaving 5 bases of the junction unmatched. The CDR3 DNA reads as TGCGCCAGCAGCTCCGCTAGCGGGGAACAAGAGACCCAGTACTTC. As protein: CASSSASGEQETQYF.

This clone was seen only a few times. The genes are TRBV27 and TRBJ1-2, with 9 bases identical to TRBD1. The trim removed 4 bases at V and 6 bases at J, leaving 6 bases unmatched. The V gene's germline CDR1 is MNHEY and CDR2 SMNVEV (reference sequence). This CDR3 spans 14 amino acids. The CDR3 protein is CASSSPGQGNGYTF. The CDR3 nucleotides are TGTGCCAGCAGTTCCCCGGGACAGGGAAATGGCTACACCTTC.

The chain links TRBV11-3 to TRBJ2-2; 7 nucleotides line up with TRBD1. J lost 1 base, V lost 5 bases, and 10 bases had no gene match. Germline lookup yields CDR1 SGHNT and CDR2 YENEEA. The CDR3 has 17 amino acids. CDR3 sequence (DNA): TGTGCCAGCAGCCCCTCCCCGGGACAGAGGAACACCGGGGAGCTGTTTTTT. This gives the protein CASSPSPGQRNTGELFF. The variable domain in full, completed from reference TRBV11-3 and TRBJ2-2, reads EAGVVQSPRYKIIEKKQPVAFWCNPISGHNTLYWYLQNLGQGPELLIRYENEEAVDDSQLPKDRFSAERLKGVDSTLKIQPAELGDSAVYLCASSPSPGQRNTGELFFGEGSRLTVL.

The chain uses TRBV3-1 (or the pseudogene TRBV3-2) and TRBJ2-7; 16 nucleotides match TRBD2. The CDR3 is 20 amino acids. The J segment lost 2 bases and the V segment lost 1 base, leaving 11 bases of the junction unmatched. CDR1 is LGHDT, CDR2 YNNKEL, per germline (reference sequence). CDR3 nucleotides: TGTGCCAGCAGCCAAGGTATACGATCGGGACTAGCGGGGGGGCCCTACGAGCAGTACTTC. Protein: CASSQGIRSGLAGGPYEQYF.

The chain employs TRBV9 and TRBJ2-7, with 8 bases that match TRBD2. The CDR3 consists of 14 residues. Germline lookup yields CDR1 SGDLS and CDR2 YYNGEE. V gave up 2 bases and J gave up 2 bases; unmatched junction bases: 3. The CDR3 bases are TGTGCCAGCAGCGTTAGCGGGGCGACCTACGAGCAGTACTTC. The encoded protein is CASSVSGATYEQYF.

This chain links TRBV12-3 or TRBV12-4 with TRBJ1-6; unclear D gene. This CDR3 comprises 13 residues. Trimming took 6 bases from V and 7 from J, leaving 10 bases between them. The CDR3 here is CASRVGSNSPLHF. DNA for the CDR3: TGTGCCAGCAGGGTGGGCAGCAATTCACCCCTCCACTTT.

The V and J genes are TRBV28 and TRBJ1-2, with 8 bases identical to TRBD1. Germline trimming cut 3 bases from V and 8 bases from J; bases unmatched to any gene: 14. The length of the CDR3 is 16 residues. Germline V gene sequence: CDR1 MDHEN, CDR2 SYDVKM. This CDR3 is CASSFSGGQGALGYTF. The CDR3 DNA follows: TGTGCCAGCAGTTTTTCCGGAGGACAGGGTGCGCTGGGCTACACCTTC.

This sequence joins TRBV27 and TRBJ2-6; D unresolved. V lost 2 bases, J lost 3 bases, and 5 bases lay in between. CDR1 MNHEY and CDR2 SMNVEV come from the germline V gene (reference sequence). The CDR3 has 14 amino acids. The CDR3 DNA follows: TGTGCCAGCAGTTTAAGGCTTGGGGCCAACGTCCTGACTTTC. It translates to CASSLRLGANVLTF. Drawing the rest from reference TRBV27 and TRBJ2-6, the complete variable domain is EAQVTQNPRYLITVTGKKLTVTCSQNMNHEYMSWYRQDPGLGLRQIYYSMNVEVTDKGDVPEGYKVSRKEKRNFPLILESPSPNQTSLYFCASSLRLGANVLTFGAGSRLTVL.

This rearrangement joins TRBV21-1 to TRBJ2-4. TRBV21-1 is tagged as a pseudogene. The CDR3 loop spans 16 amino acids. CDR3 amino acids: CASGALLRWGKNIQYF. The CDR3 nucleotides read TGTGCCAGCGGCGCATTACTCCGGTGGGGCAAAAACATTCAGTACTTC.

The J gene is TRBJ1-1, the V gene TRBV11-2; no reliable D call. Trimming pared 5 bases from V and 8 bases from J, leaving 12 bases between. CDR3 length equals 12 residues. Germline values: CDR1 SGHAT, CDR2 FQNNGV. The CDR3 is CASSLTLREAFF. The CDR3 region has the DNA TGTGCCAGCAGCCTTACCCTCCGGGAAGCTTTCTTT.

This clone is labeled as medium-sized. This rearrangement joins TRBV10-2 to TRBJ1-5; D might be TRBD1 (5 bases). This CDR3 has 13 residues. The V gene lost 7 bases and the J gene lost 0 bases, with 7 bases spanning the gap. Germline loops: CDR1 WSHSY, CDR2 SAAADI. The CDR3 DNA reads TGCGCCAGCACCCAGGGTAGCAATCAGCCCCAGCATTTT. Its translation: CASTQGSNQPQHF.

The chain carries TRBV5-4 and TRBJ2-3; 14 bases fit TRBD2. This CDR3 contains 17 residues. Trimming at V came to 1 base and at J to 5 bases, leaving 6 bases not matched to a gene. The germline V gene has CDR1 SGHNT and CDR2 YYREEE (reference sequence). In DNA form, the CDR3 reads TGTGCCAGCAGCTTGAGACTAGCGGGGGGGCGGGGAGATACGCAGTATTTT. Its translation is CASSLRLAGGRGDTQYF. The variable domain in full, with the rest retrieved from reference TRBV5-4 and TRBJ2-3, is ETGVTQSPTHLIKTRGQQVTLRCSSQSGHNTVSWYQQALGQGPQFIFQYYREEENGRGNFPPRFSGLQFPNYSSELNVNALELDDSALYLCASSLRLAGGRGDTQYFGPGTRLTVL.

J is TRBJ1-1 and V is TRBV7-9, with 11 bases lining up with TRBD1. CDR3 length equals 16 residues. CDR1 and CDR2 (germline): SEHNR, FQNEAQ (reference sequence). V dropped 5 bases and J dropped 4; count of bases not matched to a gene: 9. The DNA for the CDR3 is TGTGCCAGCAGCCCCCTTAGGGGACAGGGGGGCACTGAAGCTTTCTTT. This sequence encodes CASSPLRGQGGTEAFF. Based on the CDR3 plus reference TRBV7-9 and TRBJ1-1, the full variable domain is DTGVSQNPRHKITKRGQNVTFRCDPISEHNRLYWYRQTLGQGPEFLTYFQNEAQLEKSRLLSDRFSAERPKGSFSTLEIQRTEQGDSAMYLCASSPLRGQGGTEAFFGQGTRLTVV.

Worth noting for this clone: This same CDR3 is encoded by further DNA sequences in the sample. V usage is TRBV13 and J usage is TRBJ2-7, with D tentatively TRBD1 or TRBD2 (5 bases each). Germline CDR1 is PRHDT and CDR2 is FYEKMQ (reference sequence). This CDR3 has 13 residues. V shed 5 bases and J shed 1 base, with 9 bases lying between them. The CDR3: CASSLGPSYEQYF. CDR3 nucleotides: TGTGCCAGCAGCCTGGGACCTTCCTACGAGCAGTACTTC.

This chain joins TRBV21-1 and TRBJ2-3; TRBD2 was called by the table and not checked on the DNA. TRBV21-1 constitutes a pseudogene. The CDR3 runs 15 residues. The CDR3 bases are TGTGCCAGCAGCTCCGGGCGGGGGCGGGCAGATACGCAGTATTTT. This gives the protein CASSSGRGRADTQYF.

V is TRBV5-1 and J is TRBJ1-5; D is uncertain. Trimming removed 0 bases from V and 0 bases from J, with 10 bases in between. This CDR3 spans 16 amino acids. Germline values: CDR1 SGHRS, CDR2 YFSETQ. The CDR3 is CASSLAGITSNQPQHF. The CDR3, as DNA: TGCGCCAGCAGCTTGGCCGGAATTACTAGCAATCAGCCCCAGCATTTT. The entire variable domain, with the rest obtained from reference TRBV5-1 and TRBJ1-5, is as follows: KAGVTQTPRYLIKTRGQQVTLSCSPISGHRSVSWYQQTPGQGLQFLFEYFSETQRNKGNFPGRFSGRQFSNSRSEMNVSTLELGDSALYLCASSLAGITSNQPQHFGDGTRLSIL.

The V call is TRBV10-3, the J call TRBJ2-1, with TRBD2 matching over 9 bases. V lost 6 bases and J lost 2; bases outside the gene matches: 14. CDR1 is ENHRY, CDR2 SYGVKD, per germline. CDR3 length: 18 residues. In nucleotides, the CDR3 is TGTGCCATCAGCCCTGGCGGGGGGGCTGGGCGTGCCTACAATGAGCAGTTCTTC. Amino acid sequence: CAISPGGGAGRAYNEQFF.